The clone carrying this T cell receptor (beta chain) has more than one count but fewer than ten. The antigen remains undetermined. Germline loops: CDR1 SEHNR, CDR2 FQNEAQ (reference sequence). The CDR3 contains 13 residues. Deletions cut 3 bases from V and 2 bases from J, with 6 bases between. The data stem from a study of glioma-infiltrating T cells. Across the study: Presurgical dexamethasone in glioma patients lasted six or fewer days.

General study points: Tissue-blood divergence was below expectation in non-neoplastic patients, above in gliomas. Patients with low tissue-blood divergence carried a signature set of shared blood CDR3 motifs.

Amplification of TCR alpha and beta CDR3 regions from RNA used iRepertoire nested multiplex PCR. TCRdb re-analysed the multiplex PCR reads in MiXCR, keeping a single row per CDR3 protein. The sample holds more than 300,000 distinct CDR3 sequences, more than 35% seen once. Sequenced: glioma tissue, nonneoplastic brain tissue, or PBMCs (not recorded which). The V and J genes are TRBV7-9 and TRBJ2-3; D not certain. The sequence derives from a human donor with low-grade glioma or glioblastoma, undergoing nonglioma brain surgery, or in good health (not recorded which). The CDR3 protein is CASSFSDTDTQYF. The DNA for the CDR3 is TGTGCCAGCAGCTTCAGTGACACAGATACGCAGTATTTT.